This T cell receptor (beta chain) was captured in a study of blood T cell repertoires in COVID-19. Trimming removed 8 bases at V and 5 bases at J, with 18 bases between. From germline, CDR1 is LNHDA and CDR2 SQIVND (reference sequence). The CDR3 is 15 residues long. The table lists this clone with a few counts. The method was immunoSEQ multiplex PCR; TCRdb's version includes in-frame clones alone and lacks a portion of them. Among around 140,000 clones listed, 81% were seen once. The chain couples TRBV19 to TRBJ1-4; D remains ambiguous. The sample comprised peripheral blood. The sequence was collected from a woman aged 60-75 years with active or convalescent COVID-19. The CDR3 region has the DNA TGTGCCAGTCAAAATGTGGGAGCCCCAAATGAAAAACTGTTTTTT. Encoded protein: CASQNVGAPNEKLFF.